These 10 T cell receptor beta chains share one sample of origin, sequenced in a study of blood T cell repertoires in COVID-19. Only in-frame clones appear in the TCRdb table, and some are missing; sequencing was by immunoSEQ multiplex PCR. The sample lists a few hundred thousand clones; approximately 86% were seen once. Sequencing was performed on peripheral blood. These receptors came from a woman aged 45-65 years who had recovered from COVID-19.

As for this clone: The junction shows a germline mismatch at one end, possibly a read error. The chain uses TRBV18 and TRBJ1-2; weak D call: TRBD1 (5 bases). There are 16 residues in the CDR3. Per the germline V gene, CDR1 is KGHSH and CDR2 is LQKENI. In nucleotides, the CDR3 is TGTGCCAGCTCACCAACCGCGGGGCCTTCTAACTATGGCTACACCTTT. This codes for CASSPTAGPSNYGYTF.

J is TRBJ2-7 and V is TRBV19; a weak D match, TRBD1 (6 bases). This CDR3 has 15 amino acids. V lost 1 base and J 6 bases, leaving 16 bases between the germline ends. The V gene's germline CDR1 is LNHDA and CDR2 SQIVND (reference sequence). The chain's CDR3 is CASSIATRGGSEQYF. CDR3 DNA: TGTGCCAGTAGTATAGCCACAAGAGGGGGATCCGAGCAGTACTTC.

The J gene is TRBJ1-2, the V gene TRBV18, with 11 bases fitting TRBD1. Germline V lookup: CDR1 KGHSH, CDR2 LQKENI. This CDR3 spans 15 amino acids. J lost 7 bases, V lost 5 bases, and 9 bases had no gene match. As DNA, the CDR3 is TGTGCCAGCTCATCACGGGACAGGGGGGAATTTGGCTACACCTTC. It encodes CASSSRDRGEFGYTF.

The CDR3 here is CASSYRSLTSGAPDTQYF. The CDR3 bases are TGTGCCAGCAGTTACCGATCGTTGACTAGCGGGGCTCCAGATACGCAGTATTTT. J is TRBJ2-3 and V is TRBV6-2 or TRBV6-3; 11 bases map to TRBD2. J gave up 4 bases and V 2 bases, and 11 bases lay outside the gene matches. CDR3 length: 18 residues. Germline V gene lookup returns CDR1 MNHEY and CDR2 SVGEGT.

This sequence joins TRBV19 and TRBJ2-7; tentatively, D is TRBD1 (7 bases). V was pared by 5 bases and J by 5 bases, with 16 bases between. Looked up from germline, CDR1 is LNHDA and CDR2 is SQIVND (reference sequence). The CDR3 is made up of 14 amino acids. Here the CDR3 DNA reads TGTGCCAGTAGTTCCCGACAGGGACTCCACGAGCAGTACTTC. The encoded protein is CASSSRQGLHEQYF.

This clone was detected only once. V and J are TRBV19 and TRBJ1-3; D perhaps matches TRBD1 (6 bases). CDR3 length equals 15 residues. Germline lookup yields CDR1 LNHDA and CDR2 SQIVND (reference sequence). V was clipped by 2 bases and J by 2 bases, with 10 bases between them. The CDR3 DNA reads TGTGCCAGTAGTATACCGACAGGAACTGGAAACACCATATATTTT. The encoded protein is CASSIPTGTGNTIYF.

J is TRBJ2-7 and V is TRBV15, with TRBD2 identical over 7 bases. The CDR3 runs to 15 residues. Unmatched junction bases numbered 9, after V lost 1 base and J lost 6 bases. Germline V gene lookup returns CDR1 LNHNV and CDR2 YYDKDF (reference sequence). CDR3 protein: CATSRVRTSVGEQYF. CDR3 bases: TGTGCCACCAGCAGAGTCCGTACTAGCGTAGGCGAGCAGTACTTC.

CDR3 in DNA: TGTGCCAGCAGCTTATGGGGACTAGCGGGAGCATCAGATACGCAGTATTTT. Translation: CASSLWGLAGASDTQYF. The chain is built from TRBV13 and TRBJ2-3, with 14 bases lining up with TRBD2. CDR3 length equals 17 residues. Unmatched junction bases numbered 5, after V lost 2 bases and J lost 4 bases. The germline V gene has CDR1 PRHDT and CDR2 FYEKMQ (reference sequence).

This chain uses TRBV2 with TRBJ1-2; no clear D gene. The germline V and J ends were trimmed by 8 bases and 3 bases, with 19 bases remaining between them. Germline CDR1 and CDR2: SNHLY and FYNNEI. CDR3 length: 15 amino acids. CDR3 coding DNA: TGTGCCAGCCCCGTTTGGGAGGGTGGGGACTATGGCTACACCTTC. Amino acids: CASPVWEGGDYGYTF.

This chain links TRBV7-2 with TRBJ2-5; TRBD2 is a possible D gene (6 bases). The germline CDR1 and CDR2 sequences are SGHTA and FQGNSA. Trimming cost V 1 base and J 1 base, with 13 bases left between them. CDR3 length equals 16 residues. DNA for the CDR3: TGTGCCAGCAGCTTAGTAGGGCGGGGTATCCAAGAGACCCAGTACTTC. Residues: CASSLVGRGIQETQYF.